These 15 T cell receptor beta chains share one sample of origin, sequenced in a study of blood T cells in healthy people across ages. A sample-barcoded 5' primer and a J-beta primer mix were used in a second PCR of about 6 to 11 cycles. Each CDR3 protein gets one entry after TCRdb re-called the 5' RACE reads with MiXCR. The table records over 1,500,000 distinct CDR3 sequences, around half of them present only once. Material for sequencing was blood. The receptors shown here come from a woman in her thirties or forties in good health.

This clonotype was seen only a few times. This chain's CDR3 is CASSLGLAATQETQYF. In nucleotides, the CDR3 is TGCGCCAGCAGCCTCGGACTAGCTGCCACCCAAGAGACCCAGTACTTC. The chain recombines TRBV5-1 with TRBJ2-5, with 8 positions matching TRBD2. Germline V gene sequence: CDR1 SGHRS, CDR2 YFSETQ. The V segment lost 4 bases and the J segment 1 base; nucleotides outside the gene matches: 9. The CDR3 runs to 16 residues.

The V call is TRBV1, the J call TRBJ1-2; the table's D call of TRBD1 was not tested on the DNA. TRBV1 is labeled a pseudogene. The CDR3 has 17 amino acids. In DNA, the CDR3 is TGCACCAGCAGCCAAGATCGGGGCAGGATGTTTAACTATGGCTACACCTTC. Translating it yields CTSSQDRGRMFNYGYTF.

The chain is built from TRBV5-4 and TRBJ2-3, with TRBD1 matching 7 bases. Germline V lookup: CDR1 SGHNT, CDR2 YYREEE (reference sequence). With 0 bases clipped from V and 1 base from J, the junction kept 5 bases outside the gene matches. CDR3 length: 16 amino acids. As DNA, the CDR3 is TGTGCCAGCAGCTTGGAGAGAGGGGGCGGCACAGATACGCAGTATTTT. It encodes CASSLERGGGTDTQYF.

This chain joins TRBV12-3 or TRBV12-4 and TRBJ2-1; 7 bases align to TRBD2. V lost 1 base, J lost 7 bases, and 7 bases stayed unmatched. This CDR3 is 15 amino acids long. CDR3 nucleotides: TGTGCCAGCAGTTTAGTGGGACTAACAATGAATGAGCAGTTCTTC. It encodes CASSLVGLTMNEQFF.

The CDR3 nucleotides read TGTGCCAGCAGTACCCCTACAGGCGAGCGAACCTACGAGCAGTACTTC. Protein: CASSTPTGERTYEQYF. The genes are TRBV6-2 or TRBV6-3 and TRBJ2-5, with D possibly matching TRBD1 (5 bases). The J call is in doubt because the DNA end fits TRBJ2-7 better. This CDR3 spans 16 amino acids. Germline CDR1 reads MNHEY; CDR2 reads SVGEGT.

The rearrangement uses TRBV14 and TRBJ1-2, with D hard to call. V was trimmed by 0 bases and J by 4 bases, leaving 27 bases between them. Per germline, CDR1 SGHDN and CDR2 FVKESK. The CDR3 totals 20 residues. CDR3 nucleotides: TGTGCCAGCAGCCAAGATCGTCCACAGACATTCGCCAATTCCAGCTATGGCTACACCTTC. Protein sequence: CASSQDRPQTFANSSYGYTF.

The chain couples TRBV27 to TRBJ1-2; 7 nucleotides align to TRBD1. Per germline, CDR1 MNHEY and CDR2 SMNVEV (reference sequence). After removal of 6 bases from V and 7 bases from J, the junction contained 8 bases not matched to a gene. CDR3 length equals 13 residues. DNA of the CDR3: TGTGCCAGCAGGGAAGGGGGCGTTGCTGGCTACACCTTC. Translating gives CASREGGVAGYTF.

This clonotype was detected many times. DNA of the CDR3: TGTGCCAGCAGCCCACCGCACTCCTACGAGCAGTACTTC. Protein sequence: CASSPPHSYEQYF. The V call is TRBV28, the J call TRBJ2-7, with D uncertain. Germline V lookup: CDR1 MDHEN, CDR2 SYDVKM. V was shortened by 6 bases and J by 0 bases, with 9 bases between the two germline ends. This CDR3 is 13 amino acids long.

The J gene is TRBJ2-7, the V gene TRBV29-1; 10 positions agree with TRBD1. Germline V gene data show CDR1 as SQVTM and CDR2 as ANQGSEA. J lost 7 bases, V lost 7 bases, and 10 bases had no gene match. There are 13 residues in the CDR3. The CDR3 nucleotides read TGCAGCGCCCTAATGGACAGGGGGTTTGAGCAGTACTTC. Encoded protein: CSALMDRGFEQYF.

The sample holds a few counts of this clonotype. The rearrangement uses TRBV5-1 and TRBJ1-1, with D uncertain. Trimming took off 3 bases at V and 1 base at J, with 13 bases between the two ends. The CDR3 has 15 amino acids. Germline CDR1 SGHRS, CDR2 YFSETQ. The CDR3 nucleotides read TGCGCCAGCAGCTCTGGTGGAGAAAAGAACACTGAAGCTTTCTTT. It encodes CASSSGGEKNTEAFF.

The CDR3 DNA follows: TGCAGTGCTAGAGATAACAGGGGGATCGACGAGCAGTACTTC. Its translation: CSARDNRGIDEQYF. The chain is built from TRBV20-1 and TRBJ2-7; 8 nucleotides line up with TRBD1. V dropped 0 bases and J dropped 5; count of bases not matched to a gene: 6. CDR1 and CDR2 (germline): DFQATT, SNEGSKA (reference sequence). This CDR3 region has 14 residues.

This clonotype was found once. This sequence joins TRBV6-5 and TRBJ2-7; 7 nucleotides match TRBD1. This CDR3 has 15 amino acids. V lost 5 bases to trimming and J lost 10 bases; unmatched junction nucleotides: 17. Germline-derived CDR1 and CDR2 are MNHEY and SVGAGI. CDR3 DNA: TGTGCCAGCAGTGCTGCAGCAGACAGGGTGTTAGAACAGTACTTC. It specifies CASSAAADRVLEQYF.

This chain uses TRBV5-1 with TRBJ2-1; 10 bases align to TRBD2. V trimming: 9 bases; J trimming: 9 bases; junction bases outside the gene matches: 18. Germline assignment: CDR1 SGHRS and CDR2 YFSETQ. This CDR3 has 16 residues. Here the CDR3 DNA reads TGCGCCACCGGGGTGTTCCCGGGACTAGCGTTTCGTGAGCAGTTCTTC. Translated: CATGVFPGLAFREQFF. Looking up the rest from reference TRBV5-1 and TRBJ2-1 gives the full variable domain: KAGVTQTPRYLIKTRGQQVTLSCSPISGHRSVSWYQQTPGQGLQFLFEYFSETQRNKGNFPGRFSGRQFSNSRSEMNVSTLELGDSALYLCATGVFPGLAFREQFFGPGTRLTVL.

CDR3 protein: CASSLTWHTNTEAFF. The CDR3, as DNA: TGTGCCAGCAGCTTAACCTGGCATACGAACACTGAAGCTTTCTTT. The chain employs TRBV7-3 and TRBJ1-1; D not certain. Per the germline V gene, CDR1 is SGHTA and CDR2 is FQGTGA. With 0 bases removed from V and 1 base from J, the gap between germline ends came to 9 bases. This CDR3 is 15 amino acids long. Full variable domain (remainder filled in from reference TRBV7-3 and TRBJ1-1): GAGVSQTPSNKVTEKGKYVELRCDPISGHTALYWYRQSLGQGPEFLIYFQGTGAADDSGLPNDRFFAVRPEGSVSTLKIQRTERGDSAVYLCASSLTWHTNTEAFFGQGTRLTVV.

This clonotype was detected only a few times. The V call is TRBV11-3, the J call TRBJ2-3; D perhaps matches TRBD2 (5 bases). The ends were cut back, 4 bases at V and 4 bases at J, with 9 bases in the middle. Germline CDR1 is SGHNT and CDR2 is YENEEA. The CDR3 sequence is 13 residues long. CDR3 in DNA: TGTGCCAGCAGCTCTGGAGCGGCAGATACGCAGTATTTT. Translation gives CASSSGAADTQYF.